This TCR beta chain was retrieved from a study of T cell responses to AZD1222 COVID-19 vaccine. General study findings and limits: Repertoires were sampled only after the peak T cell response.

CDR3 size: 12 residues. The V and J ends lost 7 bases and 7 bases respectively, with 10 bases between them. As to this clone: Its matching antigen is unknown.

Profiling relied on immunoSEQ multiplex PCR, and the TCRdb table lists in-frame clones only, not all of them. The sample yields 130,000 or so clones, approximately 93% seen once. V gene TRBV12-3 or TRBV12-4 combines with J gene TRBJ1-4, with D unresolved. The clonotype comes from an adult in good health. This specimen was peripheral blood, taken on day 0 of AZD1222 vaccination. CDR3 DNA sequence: TGTGCCAGCAAGCTGATGAGTGAAAAACTGTTTTTT. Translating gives CASKLMSEKLFF.